This TCR beta chain derives from a study of blood T cell repertoires in COVID-19. Study summary: The United States, Italy and Spain provided the acute and convalescent COVID-19 samples. T cells, B-cell-depleted T cells, or PBMCs provided the cDNA or gDNA that served as material.

This CDR3 spans 14 amino acids. Germline CDR1 reads LGHNA; CDR2 reads YSLEER. V lost 4 bases to trimming and J lost 3 bases; unmatched junction nucleotides: 2. Authors' processing steps: Amplification with reference gene primers provided the estimates of nucleated cell counts. Clones were read by immunoSEQ multiplex PCR, and TCRdb kept only the in-frame ones, dropping some. The V and J calls and clone size were taken over from that table, and D and trimming were inferred from the DNA. The sample records about 63,000 clones, around 84% being singletons. This clone appeared once. J is TRBJ2-7 and V is TRBV4-3, with 11 bases matching TRBD1. The receptor comes from a human donor in a cohort sampled during active COVID-19. Material: peripheral blood. In DNA, the CDR3 is TGCGCCAGCAGCCCGGGACAGGGGGTCTACGAGCAGTACTTC. It encodes CASSPGQGVYEQYF.